These 7 T cell receptor beta chains originate from one sample sequenced in a study of radiation and T cells in renal cell carcinoma. TCRdb's copy holds only in-frame clones and misses some; the assay was immunoSEQ multiplex PCR. This table has roughly 130,000 clones, around 90% appearing once. Noted time point: blood 2 weeks post-SBRT. Treatment indicated: 15 Gy SBRT to primary tumor, nephrectomy 4 weeks later. Specimen: blood, collected from a patient whose treatment included radiotherapy and nephrectomy. The receptor source for this set is a woman aged 70-85 years with renal cell carcinoma.

V is TRBV28 and J is TRBJ2-5; tentative D call: TRBD1 (8 bases). The V gene's germline CDR1 is MDHEN and CDR2 SYDVKM. The CDR3 is 14 amino acids. Trimming took off 6 bases at V and 4 bases at J, with 15 bases between the two ends. In nucleotides, the CDR3 is TGTGCCAGCAGCTCGGACAGGGAGGGAGAGACCCAGTACTTC. Encoded protein: CASSSDREGETQYF. The full variable domain, completed using reference TRBV28 and TRBJ2-5, is DVKVTQSSRYLVKRTGEKVFLECVQDMDHENMFWYRQDPGLGLRLIYFSYDVKMKEKGDIPEGYSVSREKKERFSLILESASTNQTSMYLCASSSDREGETQYFGPGTRLLVL.

This clone has only a few counts. The V and J genes are TRBV5-4 and TRBJ1-1; D is uncertain. The germline CDR1 and CDR2 sequences are SGHNT and YYREEE (reference sequence). Trimming removed 1 base at V and 0 bases at J, with 7 bases between. The CDR3 spans 14 residues. The CDR3, as DNA: TGTGCCAGCAGCTTGCCCCGGATGAACACTGAAGCTTTCTTT. This encodes CASSLPRMNTEAFF.

CDR3 nucleotide sequence: TGTGCCAGCGCCAGGGGGCTTAATCAGCCCCAGCATTTT. Amino acids: CASARGLNQPQHF. J is TRBJ1-5 and V is TRBV6-6; 8 positions agree with TRBD1. In germline, CDR1 is MNHNY, CDR2 SVGAGI (reference sequence). The CDR3 contains 13 residues. V lost 8 bases and J lost 4; bases outside the gene matches: 4.

This clone was found a few times. CDR3 protein: CASSHRVYGYTF. The CDR3 bases are TGTGCCAGCAGCCACCGGGTCTATGGCTACACCTTC. The rearrangement joins TRBV13 to TRBJ1-2; D uncertain. Between the trimmed V and J ends, which lost 5 bases and 4 bases, there was a span of 8 bases. The CDR3 has 12 residues. Germline V lookup: CDR1 PRHDT, CDR2 FYEKMQ (reference sequence).

V gene TRBV19 combines with J gene TRBJ1-2; 7 nucleotides agree with TRBD1. CDR3 size: 14 residues. Germline CDR1 and CDR2: LNHDA and SQIVND (reference sequence). J was trimmed by 7 bases and V by 0 bases; bases with no gene match: 5. The CDR3 bases are TGTGCCAGTAGTATAGAGCAGGGGGTCGGTGGCTACACCTTC. This sequence encodes CASSIEQGVGGYTF.

The chain employs TRBV4-3 and TRBJ2-3, with 9 bases identical to TRBD2. The CDR3 totals 17 residues. Germline V gives CDR1 LGHNA, CDR2 YSLEER. V lost 3 bases to trimming and J lost 6 bases; unmatched junction nucleotides: 13. In DNA form, the CDR3 reads TGCGCCAGCAGCCAGGGGATTCCGGGACTAGCATTCGATACGCAGTATTTT. It translates to CASSQGIPGLAFDTQYF.

The chain has TRBV11-2 and TRBJ2-7; 7 bases are a match to TRBD2. Germline lookup yields CDR1 SGHAT and CDR2 FQNNGV. V gave up 0 bases and J gave up 2 bases; unmatched junction bases: 4. This CDR3 has 15 amino acids. CDR3 amino acids: CASSLDLGGAYEQYF. CDR3 sequence (DNA): TGTGCCAGCAGCTTAGATCTGGGGGGGGCCTACGAGCAGTACTTC.